This T cell receptor (beta chain) was documented in a study of cytomegalovirus exposure and HLA in healthy donors. Study results and limitations: Cytomegalovirus-associated status was assigned to some 180 TCR beta chains.

The germline V gene has CDR1 SGDLS and CDR2 YYNGEE. There are 15 residues in the CDR3. V was trimmed by 2 bases and J by 0 bases, leaving 11 bases between them. Regarding this clone: Its antigen is not identified.

Primers included in the PCR were 60 Vbeta and 13 Jbeta primers. Per the authors' pipeline: About 10 million shared chains were among the roughly 78 million unique TCR beta chains that a later analysis counted. Using immunoSEQ multiplex PCR, the repertoire was profiled, and TCRdb retains in-frame clones only, with some absent. V and J calls and clone size come straight from that table; D and trimming were deduced from the DNA. The table includes fewer than 200,000 clones, roughly 9.5% detected once. The sample was PBMCs. The V and J genes are TRBV9 and TRBJ1-1; tentative D call: TRBD1 (6 bases). The TCR sequence derives from a woman in her 30s in good health and CMV-seropositive. Written as DNA, the CDR3 is TGTGCCAGCAGCGTTACGACAGGAATGAACACTGAAGCTTTCTTT. It specifies CASSVTTGMNTEAFF.